This T cell receptor (beta chain) originates from a study of T cell responses to AZD1222 COVID-19 vaccine. Study results and caveats: Unmutated variant regions reportedly attract nearly half of all spike-specific TCRs.

Germline lookup yields CDR1 MDHEN and CDR2 SYDVKM. The CDR3 has 12 residues. Trimming removed 5 bases from V and 9 bases from J, with 8 bases in between. This table comes from immunoSEQ multiplex PCR, and its TCRdb copy is limited to in-frame clones, with some not included. The data hold some 250,000 clones, with 85% to 95% observed a single time. A word on this clone: Its antigen is still unknown.

The sequence was obtained from an adult who received the AZD1222 COVID-19 vaccine. The V and J genes are TRBV28 and TRBJ1-6; D gene uncertain. The material was peripheral blood, obtained 28 days after the second AZD1222 dose. CDR3 residues: CASSPSSSPLHF. DNA for the CDR3: TGTGCCAGCAGTCCATCCAGTTCACCCCTCCACTTT. The whole variable domain, remainder taken from reference TRBV28 and TRBJ1-6, is DVKVTQSSRYLVKRTGEKVFLECVQDMDHENMFWYRQDPGLGLRLIYFSYDVKMKEKGDIPEGYSVSREKKERFSLILESASTNQTSMYLCASSPSSSPLHFGNGTRLTVT.